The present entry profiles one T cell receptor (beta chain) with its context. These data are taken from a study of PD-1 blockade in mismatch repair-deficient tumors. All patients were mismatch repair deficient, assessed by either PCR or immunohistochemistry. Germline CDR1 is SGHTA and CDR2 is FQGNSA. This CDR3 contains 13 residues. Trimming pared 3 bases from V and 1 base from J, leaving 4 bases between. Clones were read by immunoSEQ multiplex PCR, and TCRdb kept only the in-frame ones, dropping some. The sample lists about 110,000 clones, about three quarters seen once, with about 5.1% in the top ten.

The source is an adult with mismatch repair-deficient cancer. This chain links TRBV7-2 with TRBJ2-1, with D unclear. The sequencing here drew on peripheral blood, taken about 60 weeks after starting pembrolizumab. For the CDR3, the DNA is TGTGCCAGCAGCTTTAGTTCCTACAATGAGCAGTTCTTC. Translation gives CASSFSSYNEQFF. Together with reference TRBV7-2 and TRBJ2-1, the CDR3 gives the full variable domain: GAGVSQSPSNKVTEKGKDVELRCDPISGHTALYWYRQSLGQGLEFLIYFQGNSAPDKSGLPSDRFSAERTGGSVSTLTIQRTQQEDSAVYLCASSFSSYNEQFFGPGTRLTVL.